This TCR beta chain was found in a study of blood T cell repertoires in COVID-19. TCRdb keeps only in-frame clones here, not all; method: immunoSEQ multiplex PCR. The sample holds around 150,000 clones; over 75% are singletons and the top ten take less than 5.5%. Trimming stripped 0 bases from V and 8 bases from J, with 13 bases between. The CDR3 has 15 amino acids. Germline V lookup: CDR1 LGHDT, CDR2 YNNKEL (reference sequence). The specimen was peripheral blood. The chain carries TRBV3-1 (or the pseudogene TRBV3-2) and TRBJ1-4; D might be TRBD1 (5 bases). The sequence came from a woman aged 50 to 65 with acute or convalescent COVID-19. As DNA, the CDR3 is TGTGCCAGCAGCCAAGATAGAGGACACCGGGAAAAACTGTTTTTT. This sequence encodes CASSQDRGHREKLFF.